These 21 T cell receptor beta chains came from one sample sequenced in a study of technical replicates of blood from several donors. Using immunoSEQ multiplex PCR, the repertoire was profiled, and TCRdb retains in-frame clones only, with some absent. The table includes about 82,000 clones, under 96% detected once. Sequencing was performed on T cells isolated from PBMCs. The receptors originated from a human donor in good health.

This chain connects TRBV29-1 to TRBJ1-1; D not resolved. Trimming left V 6 bases short and J 8 bases short, with 13 bases between. Germline values: CDR1 SQVTM, CDR2 ANQGSEA. CDR3 length: 11 residues. CDR3 region: CSVKPREEAFF. The CDR3 DNA follows: TGCAGCGTCAAACCCCGAGAGGAAGCTTTCTTT.

The chain carries TRBV6-5 and TRBJ2-5; 13 nucleotides align to TRBD2. This CDR3 has 13 residues. Germline-derived CDR1 and CDR2 are MNHEY and SVGAGI. The V gene end was trimmed by 8 bases and the J gene end by 5 bases; junction bases not matched to a gene: 2. CDR3 coding DNA: TGTGCCAGCGAGACTAGCGGGAGGGAGACCCAGTACTTC. Its translation is CASETSGRETQYF.

This chain joins TRBV5-6 and TRBJ2-5; D may be TRBD1 (8 bases). V was trimmed by 2 bases and J by 2 bases, leaving 13 bases between them. Germline-derived CDR1 and CDR2 are SGHDT and YYEEEE. This CDR3 comprises 15 residues. CDR3 coding DNA: TGTGCCAGCAGCTTACCACAGGGGGGGCAAGAGACCCAGTACTTC. This translates into CASSLPQGGQETQYF.

The chain carries TRBV20-1 and TRBJ1-1; no clear D. The V end lost 6 bases, the J end lost 13 bases, and 12 bases lay between the germline ends. CDR3 length: 9 amino acids. Germline CDR1 DFQATT, CDR2 SNEGSKA (reference sequence). CDR3 protein: CSATPRDFF. In nucleotides, the CDR3 is TGCAGTGCCACCCCGCGGGATTTCTTT.

This rearrangement joins TRBV4-3 to TRBJ2-7; TRBD2 aligns across 11 bases. The ends lost 0 bases at V and 7 bases at J; junction bases unmatched: 11. Germline-derived CDR1 and CDR2 are LGHNA and YSLEER. The CDR3 runs 17 residues. The CDR3 sequence: CASSQDPQVAGGGEQYF. CDR3 DNA: TGCGCCAGCAGCCAAGATCCCCAAGTAGCGGGAGGGGGGGAGCAGTACTTC.

V is TRBV19 and J is TRBJ1-1; D unresolved. The germline gives CDR1 LNHDA, CDR2 SQIVND (reference sequence). This CDR3 comprises 14 residues. V lost 3 bases to trimming and J lost 1 base, with 9 bases between them. The CDR3 nucleotides read TGTGCCAGTAGTATTGAGGCCACGAACACTGAAGCTTTCTTT. It encodes CASSIEATNTEAFF.

The chain couples TRBV28 to TRBJ2-7; 14 bases map to TRBD2. V was pared by 3 bases and J by 0 bases, with 1 base of the junction left unmatched. Per the germline V gene, CDR1 is MDHEN and CDR2 is SYDVKM. The CDR3 has 16 amino acids. The CDR3 DNA follows: TGTGCCAGCAGTTTGGGGACTAGCGGGAGCTCCTACGAGCAGTACTTC. Its translation: CASSLGTSGSSYEQYF.

The chain combines TRBV25-1 with TRBJ2-7; the D gene is possibly TRBD1 (8 bases). The CDR3 contains 13 residues. The V end was cut by 2 bases, the J end by 6 bases, with 11 bases between. Germline V gives CDR1 MGHDK, CDR2 SYGVNS. Here the CDR3 DNA reads TGTGCCAGCAGTGAAAACAGGGGGGGCGAGCAGTACTTC. This encodes CASSENRGGEQYF.

The chain carries TRBV27 and TRBJ2-7; tentative D call: TRBD1 (5 bases). Germline V gene lookup returns CDR1 MNHEY and CDR2 SMNVEV (reference sequence). V was cut by 4 bases and J by 5 bases, with 18 bases left in between. The CDR3 loop spans 15 amino acids. In nucleotides, the CDR3 is TGTGCCAGCAGTTCTCGCGATCCCAGGGTGGACGAGCAGTACTTC. It codes for CASSSRDPRVDEQYF.

The chain joins TRBV28 to TRBJ1-1; D is uncertain. CDR1 and CDR2 from the germline V gene are MDHEN and SYDVKM. V was pared by 6 bases and J by 2 bases, with 10 bases between. The CDR3 extends over 13 amino acids. The CDR3 region has the DNA TGTGCCAGCAGCACACAGCTTAACACTGAAGCTTTCTTT. This encodes CASSTQLNTEAFF.

The CDR3 DNA reads TGTGCCAGCAGTATAACAGGGAGCAATCAGCCCCAGCATTTT. It yields the protein CASSITGSNQPQHF. This sequence joins TRBV27 and TRBJ1-5, with TRBD1 as a possible D gene (6 bases). The CDR3 spans 14 residues. The V gene's germline CDR1 is MNHEY and CDR2 SMNVEV (reference sequence). The V gene lost 5 bases and the J gene lost 1 base, with 9 bases spanning the gap.

This chain links TRBV7-2 with TRBJ1-1; TRBD1 aligns across 10 bases. Germline V gene lookup returns CDR1 SGHTA and CDR2 FQGNSA. With 5 bases clipped from V and 0 bases from J, the junction kept 3 bases outside the gene matches. The CDR3 totals 15 residues. The CDR3 spells CASSRDRGMNTEAFF. In nucleotides, the CDR3 is TGTGCCAGCAGCAGGGACAGGGGAATGAACACTGAAGCTTTCTTT.

The genes are TRBV4-1 and TRBJ2-3; TRBD2 aligns across 10 bases. With 6 bases clipped from V and 4 bases from J, the junction kept 10 bases outside the gene matches. The CDR3 is 16 amino acids. Germline V gene data show CDR1 as MGHRA and CDR2 as YSYEKL. This CDR3 is CASSRTSGEGPDTQYF. CDR3 coding DNA: TGCGCCAGCAGTCGCACTAGCGGGGAAGGTCCAGATACGCAGTATTTT.

The chain employs TRBV6-5 and TRBJ2-7; 8 bases are a match to TRBD2. V shed 0 bases, J shed 3 bases, and the junction held 7 bases outside the gene matches. The CDR3 is 16 amino acids. The germline gives CDR1 MNHEY, CDR2 SVGAGI. CDR3 residues: CASSYSPSGRFYEQYF. CDR3 DNA: TGTGCCAGCAGTTACTCGCCCAGCGGGAGATTCTACGAGCAGTACTTC.

This clone was seen just once. The chain combines TRBV11-3 with TRBJ1-3; 9 nucleotides match TRBD1. The CDR3 loop spans 15 amino acids. Germline V gene lookup returns CDR1 SGHNT and CDR2 YENEEA. J gave up 6 bases and V 1 base, and 4 bases lay outside the gene matches. The CDR3 sequence: CASSLAGTGTNTIYF. The CDR3 DNA reads TGTGCCAGCAGCTTAGCCGGGACAGGGACAAACACCATATATTTT.

The gene calls are TRBV29-1 and TRBJ2-4, with 8 bases lining up with TRBD1. Germline loops: CDR1 SQVTM, CDR2 ANQGSEA. The CDR3 loop spans 14 amino acids. The ends lost 3 bases at V and 2 bases at J; junction bases unmatched: 3. The CDR3 DNA is TGCAGCGTTGAGTGGACAGGGACCAAAAACATTCAGTACTTC. This encodes CSVEWTGTKNIQYF. Combining the CDR3 with reference TRBV29-1 and TRBJ2-4 gives the whole variable domain SAVISQKPSRDICQRGTSLTIQCQVDSQVTMMFWYRQQPGQSLTLIATANQGSEATYESGFVIDKFPISRPNLTFSTLTVSNMSPEDSSIYLCSVEWTGTKNIQYFGAGTRLSVL.

This chain joins TRBV19 and TRBJ1-5; unclear D gene. The CDR3 has 16 amino acids. The V gene lost 5 bases and the J gene lost 0 bases, with 14 bases spanning the gap. Germline V gene sequence: CDR1 LNHDA, CDR2 SQIVND (reference sequence). The CDR3 DNA follows: TGTGCCAGTAGTCCCCCCAGACATTATAGCAATCAGCCCCAGCATTTT. It yields the protein CASSPPRHYSNQPQHF.

The chain recombines TRBV6-5 with TRBJ2-5; 11 nucleotides align to TRBD2. This CDR3 contains 15 residues. V shed 2 bases, J shed 5 bases, and the junction held 4 bases outside the gene matches. CDR1 MNHEY and CDR2 SVGAGI come from the germline V gene. DNA for the CDR3: TGTGCCAGCAGTTACCGAATAGCGGGAGGGGAGACCCAGTACTTC. Translation: CASSYRIAGGETQYF.

V gene TRBV5-6 combines with J gene TRBJ2-7, with D maybe TRBD2 (5 bases). Deletions cut 2 bases from V and 2 bases from J, with 11 bases between. The CDR3 consists of 14 residues. The germline CDR1 and CDR2 sequences are SGHDT and YYEEEE. DNA of the CDR3: TGTGCCAGCAGCTTCTCGGGGATCCCCTACGAGCAGTACTTC. It yields the protein CASSFSGIPYEQYF.

The CDR3 DNA sequence: TGTGCCAGCACCCCCGCCAGGGGATCCTACGAGCAGTACTTC. Protein: CASTPARGSYEQYF. The rearrangement joins TRBV11-2 to TRBJ2-7; D perhaps matches TRBD1 (6 bases). V was clipped by 7 bases and J by 1 base, with 14 bases between them. Germline V gives CDR1 SGHAT, CDR2 FQNNGV. The CDR3 length is 14 residues.

The rearrangement uses TRBV13 and TRBJ2-7, with 11 positions matching TRBD1. J gave up 3 bases and V 5 bases, and 6 bases lay outside the gene matches. Germline V gives CDR1 PRHDT, CDR2 FYEKMQ (reference sequence). The CDR3 has 15 residues. The CDR3 region is CASSVEGQGVYEQYF. CDR3 nucleotide sequence: TGTGCCAGCAGCGTAGAGGGACAGGGGGTCTACGAGCAGTACTTC.